This note documents a single T cell receptor beta chain sequence. A much larger clone lies one base from this, so it may be a read error. The data were obtained in a study of T-cell reconstitution after alpha-beta-depleted transplantation in children. Molecular barcoding with unique molecular identifiers was used for the TCRbeta library. TCRdb itself ran the PCR reads through MiXCR, one entry per CDR3 protein. The sample has about 340,000 distinct CDR3 sequences, around a tenth seen once; the top ten hold approximately 2.3%. Germline V gene data show CDR1 as SGHVS and CDR2 as FNYEAQ. The CDR3 spans 16 residues.

Specimen: PBMCs from the stem cell graft donor, collected from the stem cell graft. The receptor comes from a human donor who donated a stem cell graft to a child with acute lymphoblastic leukemia. The chain employs TRBV7-6 and TRBJ2-7; D possibly corresponds to TRBD2 (5 bases). The CDR3 sequence is CASSLRGGADGYEEYF. The CDR3 DNA is TGTGCCAGCAGCTTACGCGGAGGTGCGGATGGCTACGAGGAGTACTTC.